The 31 T cell receptor beta chains below all came from one sample that was sequenced in a study of OX40 agonist ivuxolimab in advanced cancers. Method: immunoSEQ multiplex PCR; TCRdb's copy keeps in-frame clones and lacks some. The sample includes some 40,000 clones, 90% to 95% of them seen just once. This specimen was CD4+ or CD8+ T cells sorted from blood, taken in a trial of the OX40 agonist ivuxolimab. All receptors derive from an adult with an advanced solid tumor such as melanoma, head and neck, liver or kidney cancer.

The chain recombines TRBV6-6 with TRBJ1-4, with 7 bases lining up with TRBD1. The CDR3 extends over 14 amino acids. The V gene end was trimmed by 6 bases and the J gene end by 8 bases; junction bases not matched to a gene: 9. Germline V lookup: CDR1 MNHNY, CDR2 SVGAGI (reference sequence). The CDR3 region has the DNA TGTGCCAGCAGCACCGACAGGGTCAGGGAAAAACTGTTTTTT. It encodes CASSTDRVREKLFF.

The rearrangement joins TRBV29-1 to TRBJ2-7; 12 bases agree with TRBD2. J gave up 3 bases and V 1 base, and 4 bases lay outside the gene matches. The germline CDR1 and CDR2 sequences are SQVTM and ANQGSEA. The CDR3 sequence is 15 residues long. CDR3 loop: CSVEVQGLAGYEQYF. The CDR3 DNA sequence: TGCAGCGTTGAAGTCCAGGGACTAGCGGGCTACGAGCAGTACTTC.

The chain uses TRBV1 and TRBJ1-6. TRBV1 is listed as a pseudogene. This CDR3 spans 22 amino acids. The CDR3: CTSSPGRGTSPSPGPNNSPLHF. The CDR3 DNA is TGCACCAGCAGCCCAGGACGAGGAACCAGCCCTTCCCCGGGACCCAATAATTCACCCCTCCACTTT.

The rearrangement links TRBV28 to TRBJ2-2, with 10 bases matching TRBD1. Germline lookup yields CDR1 MDHEN and CDR2 SYDVKM. The CDR3 runs 15 residues. V dropped 4 bases and J dropped 7; count of bases not matched to a gene: 6. The CDR3: CASSSGTGVGGELFF. DNA of the CDR3: TGTGCCAGCAGTTCCGGGACAGGGGTAGGCGGGGAGCTGTTTTTT.

A few counts support this clone. The CDR3 DNA reads as TGTGCCAGCAGCGTAGACAGCTATGGCTACACCTTC. Its protein is CASSVDSYGYTF. The chain couples TRBV9 to TRBJ1-2; D gene unclear. Germline CDR1 is SGDLS and CDR2 is YYNGEE. This CDR3 has 12 residues. V was cut by 0 bases and J by 4 bases, with 4 bases left in between.

This chain links TRBV21-1 with TRBJ2-3. TRBV21-1 is tagged as a pseudogene. The CDR3 is 18 amino acids. The DNA of the CDR3 is TGTGCCAGCAGCAATGGTCTGAGGGGTGCGACAGCCACAGATACGCAGTATTTT. It specifies CASSNGLRGATATDTQYF.

CDR3 protein: CSASSGTEAFF. CDR3 DNA sequence: TGCAGTGCTAGTTCGGGCACTGAAGCTTTCTTT. The chain joins TRBV20-1 to TRBJ1-1; D uncertain. The CDR3 consists of 11 residues. The V end was cut by 3 bases, the J end by 4 bases, with 6 bases between. Germline assignment: CDR1 DFQATT and CDR2 SNEGSKA (reference sequence).

J is TRBJ2-5 and V is TRBV6-1, with D perhaps TRBD2 (6 bases). The germline CDR1 and CDR2 sequences are MNHNS and SASEGT. The CDR3 is made up of 16 amino acids. V was trimmed by 0 bases and J by 8 bases, leaving 19 bases between them. CDR3 amino acids: CASSEAARLDPITQYF. In DNA, the CDR3 is TGTGCCAGCAGTGAAGCGGCCCGACTAGATCCAATCACCCAGTACTTC.

The V gene is TRBV5-1, the J gene TRBJ2-7; 8 nucleotides align to TRBD1. J gave up 3 bases and V 4 bases, and 9 bases lay outside the gene matches. This CDR3 has 15 amino acids. CDR1 is SGHRS and CDR2 is YFSETQ in the germline V gene. The CDR3 nucleotides read TGCGCCAGCAGCACCGAGACAGGGGATGGCTACGAGCAGTACTTC. It codes for CASSTETGDGYEQYF.

This CDR3 is CASSYKGRPYEQYF. CDR3 DNA: TGTGCCAGCAGTTATAAGGGACGTCCCTACGAGCAGTACTTC. This chain uses TRBV6-5 with TRBJ2-7, with D perhaps TRBD1 or TRBD2 (5 bases each). Germline CDR1 MNHEY, CDR2 SVGAGI. The CDR3 is made up of 14 amino acids. The germline V and J ends were trimmed by 3 bases and 2 bases, with 11 bases remaining between them.

This clone occurred once. This chain links TRBV29-1 with TRBJ1-2; possibly TRBD1 for D (5 bases). The germline V gene encodes CDR1 SQVTM and CDR2 ANQGSEA. Trimming removed 1 base at V and 6 bases at J, with 9 bases between. The CDR3 sequence is 12 residues long. The CDR3 here is CSVEAGDDGYTF. The CDR3 DNA is TGCAGCGTTGAAGCGGGGGATGATGGCTACACCTTC.

The gene calls are TRBV4-1 and TRBJ2-3; the D is unclear. The germline V and J ends were trimmed by 4 bases and 5 bases, with 4 bases remaining between them. There are 11 residues in the CDR3. Germline V CDR1 and CDR2: MGHRA, YSYEKL. This chain's CDR3 is CASSLGDTQYF. CDR3 DNA sequence: TGCGCCAGCAGCCTAGGAGATACGCAGTATTTT.

CDR3 region: CASSPWTGQTEAFF. CDR3 coding DNA: TGTGCCAGCAGTCCCTGGACAGGACAAACTGAAGCTTTCTTT. This chain joins TRBV27 and TRBJ1-1; 7 nucleotides align to TRBD1. This CDR3 region has 14 residues. With 5 bases clipped from V and 5 bases from J, the junction kept 8 bases outside the gene matches. CDR1 is MNHEY, CDR2 SMNVEV, per germline (reference sequence).

The rearrangement links TRBV28 to TRBJ2-1; no definite D call. V was shortened by 2 bases and J by 3 bases, with 11 bases between the two germline ends. Germline loops: CDR1 MDHEN, CDR2 SYDVKM. The CDR3 runs 15 residues. The CDR3 region is CASSLAPGFYNEQFF. DNA for the CDR3: TGTGCCAGCAGTTTAGCTCCCGGGTTCTACAATGAGCAGTTCTTC. The full variable domain, its missing parts supplied by reference TRBV28 and TRBJ2-1, is DVKVTQSSRYLVKRTGEKVFLECVQDMDHENMFWYRQDPGLGLRLIYFSYDVKMKEKGDIPEGYSVSREKKERFSLILESASTNQTSMYLCASSLAPGFYNEQFFGPGTRLTVL.

This chain connects TRBV19 to TRBJ2-7; the D gene is possibly TRBD2 (5 bases). The CDR3 has 14 residues. V was shortened by 4 bases and J by 3 bases, with 13 bases between the two germline ends. Germline V gene data show CDR1 as LNHDA and CDR2 as SQIVND (reference sequence). The CDR3 DNA sequence: TGTGCCAGTAGTACCACCGGTGGAGGCTACGAGCAGTACTTC. Protein product: CASSTTGGGYEQYF.

The V call is TRBV27, the J call TRBJ2-1; TRBD2 is a possible D gene (6 bases). CDR3 length: 13 amino acids. Germline V gene lookup returns CDR1 MNHEY and CDR2 SMNVEV (reference sequence). The ends were cut back, 6 bases at V and 0 bases at J, with 6 bases in the middle. CDR3 bases: TGTGCCAGCAGGGGACTCTCCTACAATGAGCAGTTCTTC. This sequence encodes CASRGLSYNEQFF.

This clone was observed a single time. This chain uses TRBV27 with TRBJ2-5; 9 positions match TRBD1. The V and J ends lost 5 bases and 4 bases, in that order; junction bases with no gene match: 8. The CDR3 runs 15 residues. CDR1 MNHEY and CDR2 SMNVEV come from the germline V gene (reference sequence). The CDR3 nucleotides read TGTGCCAGCAGTCTCACAGGGGGCCTCGGAGAGACCCAGTACTTC. Encoded protein: CASSLTGGLGETQYF.

The J gene is TRBJ1-1, the V gene TRBV10-3; D unresolved. V was cut by 1 base and J by 1 base, with 7 bases left in between. The germline V gene encodes CDR1 ENHRY and CDR2 SYGVKD. The CDR3 is made up of 14 amino acids. This CDR3 is CAISEYKRNTEAFF. CDR3 bases: TGTGCCATCAGTGAGTACAAAAGGAACACTGAAGCTTTCTTT.

The chain recombines TRBV11-2 with TRBJ1-2, with TRBD1 matching over 9 bases. The CDR3 sequence is 16 residues long. Germline trimming cut 5 bases from V and 7 bases from J; bases unmatched to any gene: 14. Germline lookup yields CDR1 SGHAT and CDR2 FQNNGV. In DNA form, the CDR3 reads TGTGCCAGCAGCGAGGGGACAGGGTCCGGGTTCGGTGGCTACACCTTC. Translating gives CASSEGTGSGFGGYTF.

This clone was counted once. The CDR3 region is CASSLPSGNEQFF. CDR3 nucleotide sequence: TGTGCCAGCAGCTTACCTAGCGGGAATGAGCAGTTCTTC. The chain uses TRBV7-2 and TRBJ2-1, with 8 bases identical to TRBD2. Unmatched junction bases numbered 1, after V lost 2 bases and J lost 7 bases. Germline CDR1 SGHTA, CDR2 FQGNSA. This CDR3 has 13 amino acids.

The chain recombines TRBV11-1 with TRBJ2-7, with D possibly being TRBD2 (6 bases). Germline CDR1 and CDR2: SGHAT and FQDESV (reference sequence). The CDR3 extends over 13 amino acids. V was trimmed by 1 base and J by 7 bases, leaving 11 bases between them. The CDR3 nucleotides are TGTGCCAGCAGCTTAGGGGGGACTCGAGAGCAGTACTTC. Amino acids: CASSLGGTREQYF.

This clone came up once. V is TRBV6-6 and J is TRBJ1-2; D unclear. There are 11 residues in the CDR3. Looked up from germline, CDR1 is MNHNY and CDR2 is SVGAGI (reference sequence). V shed 1 base and J shed 6 bases, with 3 bases lying between them. The CDR3 loop reads CASSYLHGYTF. In DNA, the CDR3 is TGTGCCAGCAGTTACTTACATGGCTACACCTTC.

As DNA, the CDR3 is TGCGCCAGCATGATCAGCCCGGGACAGGGGTATTCACCCCTCCACTTT. This gives the protein CASMISPGQGYSPLHF. J is TRBJ1-6 and V is TRBV4-1, with 10 nucleotides matching TRBD1. The CDR3 contains 16 residues. V shed 7 bases, J shed 8 bases, and the junction held 11 bases outside the gene matches. Germline assignment: CDR1 MGHRA and CDR2 YSYEKL.

This sequence joins TRBV28 and TRBJ1-4, with 10 bases that match TRBD1. CDR3 length: 15 residues. Per germline, CDR1 MDHEN and CDR2 SYDVKM. Losses at the gene ends were 4 bases for V and 6 bases for J; bases not matched to a gene: 5. CDR3 protein: CASSWVTGGYEKLFF. The CDR3 coding sequence is TGTGCCAGCAGTTGGGTGACAGGGGGCTATGAAAAACTGTTTTTT. The whole variable domain, remainder taken from reference TRBV28 and TRBJ1-4, is DVKVTQSSRYLVKRTGEKVFLECVQDMDHENMFWYRQDPGLGLRLIYFSYDVKMKEKGDIPEGYSVSREKKERFSLILESASTNQTSMYLCASSWVTGGYEKLFFGSGTQLSVL.

The rearrangement links TRBV4-3 to TRBJ2-1; D is possibly TRBD1 or TRBD2 (5 bases each). Germline CDR1 is LGHNA and CDR2 is YSLEER. This CDR3 has 17 residues. The V end was cut by 4 bases, the J end by 0 bases, with 16 bases between. The CDR3 spells CASSPIGAVSSYNEQFF. CDR3 nucleotides: TGCGCCAGCAGCCCGATCGGGGCGGTGAGCTCCTACAATGAGCAGTTCTTC.

The chain combines TRBV29-1 with TRBJ2-7, with 10 bases fitting TRBD1. CDR3 length: 11 amino acids. The junction had 6 bases not matched to a gene; V was cut back by 6 bases and J by 10 bases. From germline, CDR1 is SQVTM and CDR2 ANQGSEA. The CDR3, as DNA: TGCAGCGTGACAGGGGGCGCGGAACAGTACTTC. Its translation is CSVTGGAEQYF.

The V gene is TRBV27, the J gene TRBJ2-5; unclear D gene. V lost 2 bases, J lost 1 base, and 14 bases lay in between. This CDR3 region has 16 residues. Germline assignment: CDR1 MNHEY and CDR2 SMNVEV (reference sequence). In nucleotides, the CDR3 is TGTGCCAGCAGTTTAAGGAACTCCTACAGCCAAGAGACCCAGTACTTC. It is translated as CASSLRNSYSQETQYF.

The rearrangement uses TRBV6-5 and TRBJ2-5, with D uncertain. Trimming took 5 bases from V and 2 from J, leaving 9 bases between them. Germline assignment: CDR1 MNHEY and CDR2 SVGAGI. The CDR3 runs to 13 residues. The CDR3 nucleotides read TGTGCCAGCAGTCCCGCCGGTCAAGAGACCCAGTACTTC. The encoded protein is CASSPAGQETQYF.

This sequence joins TRBV27 and TRBJ1-5; TRBD1 is a possible D gene (6 bases). There are 12 residues in the CDR3. V was clipped by 4 bases and J by 10 bases, with 11 bases between them. From germline, CDR1 is MNHEY and CDR2 SMNVEV (reference sequence). CDR3 nucleotide sequence: TGTGCCAGCAGTTCCGGGACAACCCCCCAGCATTTT. This gives the protein CASSSGTTPQHF.

The rearrangement uses TRBV6-5 and TRBJ2-7; D gene ambiguous. The CDR3 covers 15 residues. V lost 0 bases and J 2 bases, leaving 11 bases between the germline ends. Germline values: CDR1 MNHEY, CDR2 SVGAGI. In DNA, the CDR3 is TGTGCCAGCAGTTACTCGCGCCAAACCACCTACGAGCAGTACTTC. This encodes CASSYSRQTTYEQYF.

The V call is TRBV7-9, the J call TRBJ2-1, with D perhaps TRBD2 (5 bases). The CDR3 totals 15 residues. The germline V gene encodes CDR1 SEHNR and CDR2 FQNEAQ (reference sequence). Trimming removed 4 bases at V and 5 bases at J, with 15 bases between. This chain's CDR3 is CASSSIRLADNEQFF. CDR3 DNA sequence: TGTGCCAGCAGCTCGATACGGCTAGCCGACAATGAGCAGTTCTTC.